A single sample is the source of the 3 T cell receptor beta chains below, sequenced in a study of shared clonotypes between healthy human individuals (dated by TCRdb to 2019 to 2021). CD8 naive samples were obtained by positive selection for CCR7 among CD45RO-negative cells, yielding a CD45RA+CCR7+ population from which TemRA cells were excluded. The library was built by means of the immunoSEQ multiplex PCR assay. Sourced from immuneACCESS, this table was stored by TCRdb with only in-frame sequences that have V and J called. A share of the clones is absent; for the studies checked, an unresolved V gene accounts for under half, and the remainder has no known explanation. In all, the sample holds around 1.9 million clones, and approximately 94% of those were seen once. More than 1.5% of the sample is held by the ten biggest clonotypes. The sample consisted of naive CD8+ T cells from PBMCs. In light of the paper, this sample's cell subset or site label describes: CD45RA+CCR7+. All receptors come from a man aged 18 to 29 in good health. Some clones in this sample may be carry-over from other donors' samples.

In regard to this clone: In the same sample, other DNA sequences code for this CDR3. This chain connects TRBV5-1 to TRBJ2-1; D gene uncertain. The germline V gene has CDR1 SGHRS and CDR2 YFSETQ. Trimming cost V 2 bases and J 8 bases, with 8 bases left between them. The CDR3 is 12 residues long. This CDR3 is CASSFRVYEQFF. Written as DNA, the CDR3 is TGCGCCAGCAGCTTTCGGGTTTATGAGCAGTTCTTC.

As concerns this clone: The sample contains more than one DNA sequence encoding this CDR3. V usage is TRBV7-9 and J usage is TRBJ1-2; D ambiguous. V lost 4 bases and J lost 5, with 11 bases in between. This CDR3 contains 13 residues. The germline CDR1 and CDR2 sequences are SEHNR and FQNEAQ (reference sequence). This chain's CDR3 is CASSSPSTYGYTF. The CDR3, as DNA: TGTGCCAGCAGCTCGCCCAGCACGTATGGCTACACCTTC.

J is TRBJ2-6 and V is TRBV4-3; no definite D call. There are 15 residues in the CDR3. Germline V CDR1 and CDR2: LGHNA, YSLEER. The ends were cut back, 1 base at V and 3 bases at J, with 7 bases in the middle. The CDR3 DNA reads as TGCGCCAGCAGCCAAGGTACCGGTGGGGCCAACGTCCTGACTTTC. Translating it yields CASSQGTGGANVLTF.